These 2 T cell receptor beta chains were sequenced from one sample in a study of regulatory and conventional T cells in RAG deficiency. Data came from immunoSEQ multiplex PCR; TCRdb stores just in-frame clones and leaves some out. The sample shows 20,000 or so clones, 90% to 95% of them seen only once. Blood CD4+ CD25-low CD127-high conventional T cells supplied the genomic DNA template. The same specimen was also included in a second study, on regulatory T cells. From that second work: Primers: 52 TRBV forward and 13 TRBJ reverse.

Sequenced: CD4+ T cells sorted from blood. The source of these receptors is a human donor in good health.

The J gene is TRBJ2-3, the V gene TRBV2; tentative D call: TRBD1 (5 bases). The CDR3 length is 14 residues. V was trimmed by 4 bases and J by 4 bases, leaving 12 bases between them. Germline-derived CDR1 and CDR2 are SNHLY and FYNNEI. CDR3 protein: CASSGSRAADTQYF. As DNA, the CDR3 is TGTGCCAGCAGTGGTAGCAGGGCGGCAGATACGCAGTATTTT.

This chain links TRBV27 with TRBJ2-7, with TRBD2 matching over 11 bases. The CDR3 consists of 14 residues. From germline, CDR1 is MNHEY and CDR2 SMNVEV (reference sequence). V was pared by 5 bases and J by 6 bases, with 6 bases of the junction left unmatched. The CDR3: CASSPLAGGGEQYF. The DNA of the CDR3 is TGTGCCAGCAGTCCGCTAGCGGGAGGAGGCGAGCAGTACTTC.